This T cell receptor (beta chain) was sequenced for a study of blood T cell repertoires in COVID-19. Across the study: Acute and convalescent COVID-19 specimens originated in the United States, Italy and Spain. Nucleic acid was either cDNA or gDNA, and it came from T cells, B-cell-depleted T cells, or PBMCs.

Germline V gene sequence: CDR1 MNHEY, CDR2 SMNVEV (reference sequence). The CDR3 is 13 residues long. The V end was cut by 6 bases, the J end by 6 bases, with 15 bases between. Under the authors' procedure: Scientists estimated how many nucleated cells there were by amplifying reference gene primers. Sequencing used immunoSEQ multiplex PCR; TCRdb keeps in-frame clones, though not all of them. V, J and clone size are taken as reported in that table, and D and trimming were inferred from the DNA itself. The top ten hold 15% to 20% of the sample, which has 75,000 to 85,000 clones, approximately 86% seen once.

The rearrangement uses TRBV27 and TRBJ2-7, with D possibly being TRBD1 (5 bases). The clonotype was recovered from a human donor in a cohort sampled during active COVID-19. The sample was peripheral blood. CDR3 sequence reads: CASRTRDLLEQYF. The CDR3, as DNA: TGTGCCAGCAGAACCAGGGATCTACTCGAGCAGTACTTC.